Presented here are 25 T cell receptor beta chains from one specimen sequenced in a study of cytomegalovirus exposure and HLA in healthy donors. 60 Vbeta and 13 Jbeta primers were used in PCR. Some clones are missing from TCRdb's copy, which holds only in-frame ones; the method was immunoSEQ multiplex PCR. The table has 150,000 to 200,000 clones, over 75% seen once. Sequenced sample: PBMCs. Receptors were obtained from a female donor in good health and CMV-seronegative.

The chain recombines TRBV7-2 with TRBJ1-6, with 10 bases fitting TRBD1. The CDR3 loop spans 16 amino acids. Per the germline V gene, CDR1 is SGHTA and CDR2 is FQGNSA. Losses at the gene ends were 5 bases for V and 10 bases for J; bases not matched to a gene: 11. CDR3 sequence (DNA): TGTGCCAGCAGCAACCGGAGGACAGGGGGAGGCTCACCCCTCCACTTT. Protein sequence: CASSNRRTGGGSPLHF.

The chain has TRBV10-1 and TRBJ2-3, with TRBD2 matching 8 bases. The CDR3 is 15 amino acids. Trimming removed 4 bases from V and 3 bases from J; junction bases left unmatched: 6. The germline V gene encodes CDR1 WNHNN and CDR2 SYGVQD (reference sequence). CDR3 region: CASSVEAGETDTQYF. The CDR3 nucleotides are TGCGCCAGCAGTGTGGAAGCGGGAGAAACAGATACGCAGTATTTT.

This chain uses TRBV19 with TRBJ2-7; D not resolved. Trimming took 4 bases from V and 0 from J, leaving 4 bases between them. This CDR3 has 12 amino acids. CDR1 is LNHDA, CDR2 SQIVND, per germline (reference sequence). CDR3 nucleotide sequence: TGTGCCAGTAGTAGCGGCTCCTACGAGCAGTACTTC. Residues: CASSSGSYEQYF.

The chain carries TRBV18 and TRBJ2-7; 9 nucleotides line up with TRBD1. The length of the CDR3 is 16 residues. The V gene's germline CDR1 is KGHSH and CDR2 LQKENI. Losses at the gene ends were 3 bases for V and 0 bases for J; bases not matched to a gene: 6. The CDR3 loop is CASSPKPGQGSYEQYF. The CDR3, as DNA: TGTGCCAGCTCACCGAAGCCGGGACAGGGCTCCTACGAGCAGTACTTC.

The DNA of the CDR3 is TGTGCCAGCAGCCCAACCGCGGGGAACTATGGCTACACCTTC. Protein sequence: CASSPTAGNYGYTF. The chain is built from TRBV7-2 and TRBJ1-2; unclear D gene. The ends were cut back, 5 bases at V and 2 bases at J, with 12 bases in the middle. Germline CDR1 SGHTA, CDR2 FQGNSA. This CDR3 contains 14 residues.

This chain joins TRBV21-1 and TRBJ1-1; the D call in the table, TRBD1, was not verified against the DNA. TRBV21-1 is a pseudogene segment. This CDR3 contains 16 residues. CDR3 amino acids: CASSLGGQRPNTEAFF. The CDR3 bases are TGTGCCAGCAGCCTCGGGGGACAGAGACCGAACACTGAAGCTTTCTTT.

The chain joins TRBV19 to TRBJ2-1; the match to TRBD1 covers 11 bases. The CDR3 consists of 16 residues. With V trimmed by 5 bases and J by 8 bases, 11 bases remained unmatched. The germline V gene has CDR1 LNHDA and CDR2 SQIVND (reference sequence). The CDR3 sequence: CASSSLTGQGVYEQFF. CDR3 coding DNA: TGTGCCAGTAGTTCCTTAACGGGACAGGGGGTATATGAGCAGTTCTTC.

The chain carries TRBV7-3 and TRBJ2-1; TRBD2 agrees at 11 bases. Germline V gene lookup returns CDR1 SGHTA and CDR2 FQGTGA. The trim removed 5 bases at V and 7 bases at J, leaving 7 bases unmatched. The CDR3 spans 15 residues. CDR3 loop: CASSGGLAVTNEQFF. CDR3 DNA sequence: TGTGCCAGCAGCGGGGGACTAGCGGTAACGAATGAGCAGTTCTTC.

The V and J genes are TRBV2 and TRBJ2-2; D possibly corresponds to TRBD1 (6 bases). CDR1 SNHLY and CDR2 FYNNEI come from the germline V gene. The length of the CDR3 is 14 residues. The ends were cut back, 7 bases at V and 2 bases at J, with 11 bases in the middle. The CDR3 DNA sequence: TGTGCCAGCACAGGGGCTACCAACACCGGGGAGCTGTTTTTT. Translated: CASTGATNTGELFF.

The rearrangement links TRBV7-9 to TRBJ2-3; 7 bases agree with TRBD2. The length of the CDR3 is 14 residues. The V gene's germline CDR1 is SEHNR and CDR2 FQNEAQ (reference sequence). The junction had 1 base not matched to a gene; V was cut back by 1 base and J by 3 bases. Here the CDR3 reads CASSLGAGTDTQYF. DNA of the CDR3: TGTGCCAGCAGCTTAGGAGCGGGGACAGATACGCAGTATTTT. Based on the CDR3 plus reference TRBV7-9 and TRBJ2-3, the full variable domain is DTGVSQNPRHKITKRGQNVTFRCDPISEHNRLYWYRQTLGQGPEFLTYFQNEAQLEKSRLLSDRFSAERPKGSFSTLEIQRTEQGDSAMYLCASSLGAGTDTQYFGPGTRLTVL.

The V call is TRBV27, the J call TRBJ2-7; D gene unclear. The V end was cut by 6 bases, the J end by 0 bases, with 15 bases between. CDR1 is MNHEY and CDR2 is SMNVEV in the germline V gene (reference sequence). The CDR3 covers 15 residues. This CDR3 reads CASSPGRPSSYEQYF. CDR3 nucleotide sequence: TGTGCCAGCAGCCCTGGCCGGCCTAGCTCCTACGAGCAGTACTTC.

Comments on this clone: Its ends do not fully match the called genes, so a read error is possible. Other DNA sequences in the same sample also yield this CDR3. The chain employs TRBV5-1 and TRBJ2-3; 10 bases align to TRBD2. The CDR3 sequence is 15 residues long. Germline V lookup: CDR1 SGHRS, CDR2 YFSETQ. CDR3 DNA sequence: TGTGCCAGCCGGCTAGCGGGAGAAGGAGCAGATACGCAGTATTTT. This codes for CASRLAGEGADTQYF.

The chain combines TRBV29-1 with TRBJ1-4; D gene uncertain. Germline CDR1 is SQVTM and CDR2 is ANQGSEA. The V end lost 5 bases, the J end lost 0 bases, and 13 bases lay between the germline ends. The CDR3 runs 15 residues. The CDR3 spells CSVLGLGATNEKLFF. CDR3 DNA sequence: TGCAGCGTTTTAGGGTTGGGAGCAACTAATGAAAAACTGTTTTTT.

As concerns this clone: This CDR3 is also generated by other DNA sequences in the sample. The chain employs TRBV28 and TRBJ2-7, with D tentatively TRBD2 (6 bases). The CDR3 runs 14 residues. The germline gives CDR1 MDHEN, CDR2 SYDVKM. V lost 6 bases and J 3 bases, leaving 15 bases between the germline ends. The CDR3 region is CASSLRDSLYEQYF. CDR3 nucleotides: TGTGCCAGCAGCCTACGGGACTCCCTCTACGAGCAGTACTTC.

This chain connects TRBV28 to TRBJ2-5; maybe TRBD1 (6 bases). CDR1 is MDHEN and CDR2 is SYDVKM in the germline V gene. Deletions cut 5 bases from V and 5 bases from J, with 18 bases between. This CDR3 comprises 15 residues. In nucleotides, the CDR3 is TGTGCCAGCAGTGGGGGCCCTAGCAGGGAGGAGACCCAGTACTTC. As protein: CASSGGPSREETQYF. Filled out from reference TRBV28 and TRBJ2-5, the complete variable domain reads DVKVTQSSRYLVKRTGEKVFLECVQDMDHENMFWYRQDPGLGLRLIYFSYDVKMKEKGDIPEGYSVSREKKERFSLILESASTNQTSMYLCASSGGPSREETQYFGPGTRLLVL.

The rearrangement links TRBV21-1 to TRBJ2-5; TRBD1, the table's D call, lacks a check against the DNA. TRBV21-1 is described as a pseudogene. CDR3 size: 14 residues. The CDR3 coding sequence is TGTGCCAGCAGCATCTGGGGACAGGGAGAGACCCAGTACTTC. It yields the protein CASSIWGQGETQYF.

The rearrangement joins TRBV19 to TRBJ2-7; perhaps TRBD1 as D (6 bases). Germline V lookup: CDR1 LNHDA, CDR2 SQIVND (reference sequence). Deletions cut 3 bases from V and 0 bases from J, with 12 bases between. This CDR3 comprises 15 residues. CDR3 coding DNA: TGTGCCAGTAGTATGGGGGACATGGCCTCCTACGAGCAGTACTTC. Protein product: CASSMGDMASYEQYF.

The gene calls are TRBV7-9 and TRBJ2-5, with D perhaps matching TRBD2 (5 bases). CDR3 length equals 15 residues. Germline CDR1 is SEHNR and CDR2 is FQNEAQ (reference sequence). Trimming took 0 bases from V and 1 from J, leaving 9 bases between them. CDR3 loop: CASSLAPGGQETQYF. CDR3 in DNA: TGTGCCAGCAGCTTAGCGCCCGGAGGCCAAGAGACCCAGTACTTC.

The chain has TRBV5-6 and TRBJ1-2; the D is unclear. In germline, CDR1 is SGHDT, CDR2 YYEEEE. V dropped 5 bases and J dropped 3 bases, with 8 bases sitting between them. The CDR3 runs 12 residues. CDR3 DNA sequence: TGTGCCAGCAGGCGGGAGGACTATGGCTACACCTTC. Translation: CASRREDYGYTF.

Comment on this clone: Mismatch with germline at one junction end may stem from a read error. The V call is TRBV5-1, the J call TRBJ2-1; D is undetermined. The CDR3 has 13 residues. The germline gives CDR1 SGHRS, CDR2 YFSETQ. This CDR3 is CASSLEYYDEQFF. The DNA for the CDR3 is TGCGCCAGCAGCTTGGAATACTACGATGAGCAGTTCTTC.

J is TRBJ2-7 and V is TRBV7-3, with TRBD1 as a possible D gene (6 bases). The CDR3 consists of 15 residues. The V gene's germline CDR1 is SGHTA and CDR2 FQGTGA. V lost 2 bases, J lost 3 bases, and 14 bases lay in between. The DNA for the CDR3 is TGTGCCAGCAGCTTAGTACAGGGTAATTTCTACGAGCAGTACTTC. It encodes CASSLVQGNFYEQYF. Looking up the rest from reference TRBV7-3 and TRBJ2-7 gives the full variable domain: GAGVSQTPSNKVTEKGKYVELRCDPISGHTALYWYRQSLGQGPEFLIYFQGTGAADDSGLPNDRFFAVRPEGSVSTLKIQRTERGDSAVYLCASSLVQGNFYEQYFGPGTRLTVT.

This rearrangement joins TRBV5-1 to TRBJ2-2; D not certain. The germline V gene encodes CDR1 SGHRS and CDR2 YFSETQ. V dropped 4 bases and J dropped 4 bases, with 11 bases sitting between them. The CDR3 runs to 14 residues. The CDR3 DNA reads as TGCGCCAGCAGCGGATCAGGTTCCACCGGGGAGCTGTTTTTT. It is translated as CASSGSGSTGELFF. Variable domain in full (rest from reference TRBV5-1 and TRBJ2-2): KAGVTQTPRYLIKTRGQQVTLSCSPISGHRSVSWYQQTPGQGLQFLFEYFSETQRNKGNFPGRFSGRQFSNSRSEMNVSTLELGDSALYLCASSGSGSTGELFFGEGSRLTVL.

The chain is built from TRBV7-9 and TRBJ2-7; perhaps TRBD2 as D (5 bases). Looked up from germline, CDR1 is SEHNR and CDR2 is FQNEAQ (reference sequence). V lost 0 bases, J lost 4 bases, and 13 bases lay in between. This CDR3 region has 15 residues. DNA of the CDR3: TGTGCCAGCAGCTTAGCGACGGCGGGTAGGTACGAGCAGTACTTC. Protein sequence: CASSLATAGRYEQYF.

The chain links TRBV5-1 to TRBJ1-2; D might be TRBD1 (5 bases). V was shortened by 1 base and J by 8 bases, with 12 bases between the two germline ends. The CDR3 extends over 13 amino acids. The V gene's germline CDR1 is SGHRS and CDR2 YFSETQ. CDR3 sequence: CASSLSGERGYTF. In DNA, the CDR3 is TGCGCCAGCAGCTTGTCGGGGGAGCGGGGCTACACCTTC.

V is TRBV7-3 and J is TRBJ2-3; 8 nucleotides agree with TRBD2. With 5 bases clipped from V and 1 base from J, the junction kept 17 bases outside the gene matches. Germline V CDR1 and CDR2: SGHTA, FQGTGA. The CDR3 is 19 residues long. CDR3 nucleotides: TGTGCCAGCAGCCGAAGACGAAAAGGTTCCGGGGGGGGCACAGATACGCAGTATTTT. Translated: CASSRRRKGSGGGTDTQYF.